This TCR beta chain was found in a study of identical twins. This clonotype was counted ten times or more. From germline, CDR1 is LGHNA and CDR2 YSLEER. This CDR3 is 15 amino acids long. V was pared by 0 bases and J by 0 bases, with 6 bases between. One entry per CDR3 protein results from TCRdb running MiXCR on the 5' RACE reads. The table lists 200,000 to 300,000 distinct CDR3 sequences, roughly 12% of them singletons, with 3.5% to 4.5% in the top ten. The data also belong to a second study, concerning yellow fever vaccine responses in identical twins.

The V and J genes are TRBV4-3 and TRBJ2-1; D is uncertain. The clonotype comes from a woman between 18 and 29 years old in good health. Sequenced sample: memory (CD45RO+) T cells sorted from blood. CDR3 region: CASSQEVASYNEQFF. CDR3 DNA sequence: TGCGCCAGCAGCCAAGAGGTCGCCTCCTACAATGAGCAGTTCTTC.